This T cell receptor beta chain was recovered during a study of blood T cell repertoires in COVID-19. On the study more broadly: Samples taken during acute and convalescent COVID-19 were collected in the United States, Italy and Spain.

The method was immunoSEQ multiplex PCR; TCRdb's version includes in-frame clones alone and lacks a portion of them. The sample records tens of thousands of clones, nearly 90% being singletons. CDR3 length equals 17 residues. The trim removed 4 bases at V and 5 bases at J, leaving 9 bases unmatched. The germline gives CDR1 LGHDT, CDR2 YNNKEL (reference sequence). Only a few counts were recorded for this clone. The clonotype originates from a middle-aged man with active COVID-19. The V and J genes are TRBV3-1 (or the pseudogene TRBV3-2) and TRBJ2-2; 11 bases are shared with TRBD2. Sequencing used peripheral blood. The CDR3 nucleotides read TGTGCCAGCAGCCCCCTCCGACTAGCGGGAATGACCGGGGAGCTGTTTTTT. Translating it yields CASSPLRLAGMTGELFF.